Listed here are 25 T cell receptor beta chains from one sample, sequenced in a study of cytomegalovirus exposure and HLA in healthy donors. The PCR was carried out with 60 Vbeta primers and 13 Jbeta primers. Method: immunoSEQ multiplex PCR; TCRdb's copy keeps in-frame clones and lacks some. Here the sample spans roughly 100,000 clones, over 70% being singletons. Sequences were obtained from PBMCs. These receptors all come from a man aged 25 to 45 in good health and CMV-seronegative.

V and J are TRBV13 and TRBJ2-7; weak D call: TRBD2 (6 bases). Germline V gene data show CDR1 as PRHDT and CDR2 as FYEKMQ (reference sequence). This CDR3 contains 14 residues. The V gene lost 6 bases and the J gene lost 3 bases, with 15 bases spanning the gap. The DNA of the CDR3 is TGTGCCAGCAGTTTTAGCGGTGCCCACTACGAGCAGTACTTC. It is translated as CASSFSGAHYEQYF.

This rearrangement joins TRBV29-1 to TRBJ2-3; 8 bases are a match to TRBD1. This CDR3 is built from 13 residues. Trimming at V came to 8 bases and at J to 3 bases, leaving 7 bases not matched to a gene. Germline V gene lookup returns CDR1 SQVTM and CDR2 ANQGSEA. The CDR3 sequence is CSSRGRGTDTQYF. Written as DNA, the CDR3 is TGCAGCAGCAGGGGGCGCGGGACAGATACGCAGTATTTT.

This rearrangement joins TRBV9 to TRBJ1-3; D may be TRBD1 (5 bases). CDR3 length: 16 residues. Trimming shortened V by 4 bases and J by 4 bases, and 18 bases separated the two germline ends. Germline lookup yields CDR1 SGDLS and CDR2 YYNGEE. This CDR3 is CASSLRGGWEGNTIYF. CDR3 nucleotide sequence: TGTGCCAGCAGCCTCCGGGGGGGATGGGAGGGAAACACCATATATTTT.

As regards this clone: No DNA is shown, since the ends of the CDR3 on it are uncertain; the CDR3 is the one TCRdb lists. This sequence joins TRBV21-1 and TRBJ2-4; the D segment call TRBD1 is taken from the table without a DNA check. TRBV21-1 is designated a pseudogene. The CDR3 contains 13 residues when both ends are counted. CDR3 protein: CASSKVGPGIQYF.

This chain uses TRBV7-9 with TRBJ2-7; D unclear. The ends were cut back, 5 bases at V and 0 bases at J, with 23 bases in the middle. Looked up from germline, CDR1 is SEHNR and CDR2 is FQNEAQ (reference sequence). The CDR3 consists of 18 residues. In DNA, the CDR3 is TGTGCCAGCAGCCCGATTAGCCCCCGAAACCTAAGCTCCTACGAGCAGTACTTC. It encodes CASSPISPRNLSSYEQYF.

This clone was detected only a few times. The chain combines TRBV2 with TRBJ2-7; maybe TRBD2 (6 bases). V dropped 7 bases and J dropped 3 bases, with 16 bases sitting between them. Germline V gives CDR1 SNHLY, CDR2 FYNNEI. The CDR3 covers 14 residues. The CDR3 sequence: CASIFGTGGYEQYF. CDR3 sequence (DNA): TGTGCCAGCATTTTCGGGACTGGGGGCTACGAGCAGTACTTC.

In this sample, this clone turned up a few times. The rearrangement links TRBV4-1 to TRBJ2-7, with 9 positions matching TRBD2. With V trimmed by 6 bases and J by 7 bases, 10 bases remained unmatched. This CDR3 has 14 residues. CDR1 MGHRA and CDR2 YSYEKL come from the germline V gene. Written as DNA, the CDR3 is TGCGCCAGCAGTCTCGGGACTAGCCGTGATGAGCAGTACTTC. The encoded protein is CASSLGTSRDEQYF.

The chain is built from TRBV11-2 and TRBJ2-2; 8 nucleotides match TRBD2. After removal of 5 bases from V and 2 bases from J, the junction contained 7 bases not matched to a gene. The CDR3 runs to 16 residues. Per germline, CDR1 SGHAT and CDR2 FQNNGV. The CDR3 DNA reads TGTGCCAGCAGCCCCAGCGGGAGTACCAACACCGGGGAGCTGTTTTTT. Encoded protein: CASSPSGSTNTGELFF.

This clone was seen a few times. The genes are TRBV4-3 and TRBJ1-1; D unclear. V lost 4 bases and J 1 base, leaving 10 bases between the germline ends. The germline CDR1 and CDR2 sequences are LGHNA and YSLEER. The CDR3 is made up of 14 amino acids. DNA of the CDR3: TGCGCCAGCAGCCCGGGGATCACGAACACTGAAGCTTTCTTT. Amino acids: CASSPGITNTEAFF.

The V and J genes are TRBV7-5 and TRBJ1-4. TRBV7-5 is given as a pseudogene. This CDR3 contains 18 residues. CDR3 in amino acids: CARSDLTSLLVDNEKLFF. In DNA, the CDR3 is TGTGCCAGAAGTGACCTCACGAGTCTCCTAGTCGACAATGAAAAACTGTTTTTT.

The chain uses TRBV4-1 and TRBJ2-5, with 7 nucleotides matching TRBD1. Near its end, the DNA agrees better with TRBJ2-7, so the J call may be wrong. The germline gives CDR1 MGHRA, CDR2 YSYEKL. This CDR3 has 17 amino acids. CDR3 DNA sequence: TGCGCCAGCAGCCGGGGCTTTTTAAGACAGGGAACGGACGAGCAGTACTTC. The encoded protein is CASSRGFLRQGTDEQYF.

The chain recombines TRBV9 with TRBJ1-2; TRBD1 might be the D (6 bases). The V and J ends lost 4 bases and 5 bases respectively, with 18 bases between them. This CDR3 spans 15 amino acids. Germline-derived CDR1 and CDR2 are SGDLS and YYNGEE. CDR3 DNA: TGTGCCAGCAGCACCGGGACAAGGAACCTGTATGGCTACACCTTC. Its protein product is CASSTGTRNLYGYTF.

The genes are TRBV7-9 and TRBJ2-7; 7 nucleotides agree with TRBD1. Per germline, CDR1 SEHNR and CDR2 FQNEAQ (reference sequence). The ends lost 4 bases at V and 9 bases at J; junction bases unmatched: 9. The CDR3 totals 13 residues. CDR3 residues: CASSSTAGTAQYF. CDR3 DNA: TGTGCCAGCAGCTCCACTGCCGGGACAGCGCAGTACTTC.

This clone has at least ten counts. The chain links TRBV6-1 to TRBJ2-6; D is ambiguous. This CDR3 has 14 amino acids. CDR1 is MNHNS, CDR2 SASEGT, per germline. Trimming stripped 8 bases from V and 3 bases from J, with 11 bases between. The CDR3 loop is CASQATSGANVLTF. The DNA of the CDR3 is TGTGCCAGCCAGGCGACGAGTGGGGCCAACGTCCTGACTTTC.

V usage is TRBV7-8 and J usage is TRBJ1-6; D unclear. Between the trimmed V and J ends, which lost 3 bases and 7 bases, there was a span of 7 bases. The CDR3 runs 13 residues. CDR1 SGHVS and CDR2 FQNEAQ come from the germline V gene. The CDR3 DNA reads TGTGCCAGCAGCTTTTCAGGCAATTCACCCCTCCACTTT. It codes for CASSFSGNSPLHF.

The chain couples TRBV5-1 to TRBJ2-2, with D possibly being TRBD1 (6 bases). The CDR3 totals 18 residues. V lost 3 bases and J 1 base, leaving 19 bases between the germline ends. Per the germline V gene, CDR1 is SGHRS and CDR2 is YFSETQ. The CDR3 loop reads CASSWRPGDGGNTGELFF. The DNA for the CDR3 is TGCGCCAGCAGCTGGAGGCCAGGGGACGGAGGGAACACCGGGGAGCTGTTTTTT.

Written as DNA, the CDR3 is TGTGCCAGTAGTACCCGGGGGACAGGGGGTGAGACTTTCTTT. This gives the protein CASSTRGTGGETFF. The rearrangement joins TRBV19 to TRBJ1-1; 11 nucleotides agree with TRBD1. The CDR3 consists of 14 residues. Germline values: CDR1 LNHDA, CDR2 SQIVND (reference sequence). After removal of 4 bases from V and 12 bases from J, the junction contained 10 bases not matched to a gene.

The V gene is TRBV19, the J gene TRBJ2-3; 11 nucleotides line up with TRBD2. CDR3 length: 18 residues. From germline, CDR1 is LNHDA and CDR2 SQIVND (reference sequence). V dropped 1 base and J dropped 7; count of bases not matched to a gene: 13. The CDR3 reads CASSIAPPTSGAVYTQYF. The CDR3 DNA follows: TGTGCCAGTAGTATAGCCCCTCCGACTAGCGGGGCGGTCTATACGCAGTATTTT.

The chain has TRBV13 and TRBJ2-5; D is perhaps TRBD1 (5 bases). Germline V CDR1 and CDR2: PRHDT, FYEKMQ (reference sequence). Trimming pared 2 bases from V and 5 bases from J, leaving 9 bases between. This CDR3 region has 13 residues. CDR3 amino acids: CASSLRRAETQYF. The CDR3 bases are TGTGCCAGCAGCTTACGCAGGGCGGAGACCCAGTACTTC.

J is TRBJ1-1 and V is TRBV19; possible D gene TRBD1, 5 bases. The CDR3 covers 14 residues. V dropped 5 bases and J dropped 4 bases, with 14 bases sitting between them. Germline CDR1 is LNHDA and CDR2 is SQIVND (reference sequence). The CDR3 nucleotides are TGTGCCAGTAGTCCCCAGGGATATCCCACTGAAGCTTTCTTT. Its translation: CASSPQGYPTEAFF.

The V gene is TRBV30, the J gene TRBJ2-5; D is unresolved. The J call may be incorrect, as the DNA end agrees better with TRBJ2-7. Germline-derived CDR1 and CDR2 are GTSNPN and SVGIG (reference sequence). This CDR3 has 13 amino acids. Written as DNA, the CDR3 is TGTGCCTGGAGTATGACTGGAACCTACGAGCAGTACTTC. Translating it yields CAWSMTGTYEQYF.

The chain carries TRBV6-6 and TRBJ2-1, with a tentative D call TRBD1 (6 bases). Trimming removed 6 bases at V and 10 bases at J, with 13 bases between. The CDR3 consists of 12 residues. Germline V gene data show CDR1 as MNHNY and CDR2 as SVGAGI (reference sequence). The CDR3 loop is CASSLQGREQFF. The CDR3 DNA reads as TGTGCCAGCAGCTTACAGGGTCGGGAGCAGTTCTTC.

V gene TRBV30 combines with J gene TRBJ2-7, with D maybe TRBD1 (6 bases). The CDR3 runs 11 residues. In germline, CDR1 is GTSNPN, CDR2 SVGIG (reference sequence). V dropped 0 bases and J dropped 9 bases, with 9 bases sitting between them. The CDR3, as DNA: TGTGCCTGGAGTGTTAAAGGGGGGCAGTACTTC. Amino acid sequence: CAWSVKGGQYF.

The V gene is TRBV29-1, the J gene TRBJ1-1; D call uncertain. The V gene's germline CDR1 is SQVTM and CDR2 ANQGSEA. There are 11 residues in the CDR3. Trimming stripped 4 bases from V and 3 bases from J, with 6 bases between. The CDR3 nucleotides are TGCAGCGTTGCTGAGGACACTGAAGCTTTCTTT. Its protein product is CSVAEDTEAFF.

This chain uses TRBV5-4 with TRBJ2-7; the match to TRBD2 covers 10 bases. Losses at the gene ends were 2 bases for V and 6 bases for J; bases not matched to a gene: 2. Germline V gives CDR1 SGHNT, CDR2 YYREEE (reference sequence). The CDR3 spans 13 residues. CDR3 residues: CASSLSGGAEQYF. CDR3 DNA sequence: TGTGCCAGCAGCTTAAGCGGGGGGGCCGAGCAGTACTTC.